What follows are 14 T cell receptor beta chains derived from one specimen sequenced in a study of T cell responses to AZD1222 COVID-19 vaccine. Repertoires were generated with immunoSEQ multiplex PCR, while TCRdb's copy carries only in-frame clones and drops some. The sample has 45,000 to 60,000 clones; roughly 90% are singletons. The source material was peripheral blood, sampled on day 0 of AZD1222 vaccination. These receptor sequences come from an adult in good health.

This rearrangement joins TRBV7-2 to TRBJ2-7; D not certain. Trimming took 5 bases from V and 1 from J, leaving 12 bases between them. Germline values: CDR1 SGHTA, CDR2 FQGNSA. CDR3 length: 14 amino acids. CDR3: CASSPGLHSYEQYF. CDR3 in DNA: TGTGCCAGCAGCCCGGGCCTACATTCCTACGAGCAGTACTTC.

The chain links TRBV5-1 to TRBJ2-2; D possibly corresponds to TRBD2 (5 bases). The CDR3 has 16 residues. Looked up from germline, CDR1 is SGHRS and CDR2 is YFSETQ. Deletions cut 1 base from V and 5 bases from J, with 15 bases between. The CDR3 is CASSLTPPSRTGELFF. For the CDR3, the DNA is TGCGCCAGCAGCTTGACCCCACCTAGCAGAACCGGGGAGCTGTTTTTT. Full variable domain (outside the CDR3, taken from reference TRBV5-1 and TRBJ2-2): KAGVTQTPRYLIKTRGQQVTLSCSPISGHRSVSWYQQTPGQGLQFLFEYFSETQRNKGNFPGRFSGRQFSNSRSEMNVSTLELGDSALYLCASSLTPPSRTGELFFGEGSRLTVL.

This clone was observed a single time. The chain recombines TRBV18 with TRBJ2-7; D gene uncertain. V was cut by 1 base and J by 4 bases, with 2 bases left in between. This CDR3 has 11 residues. Looked up from germline, CDR1 is KGHSH and CDR2 is LQKENI. CDR3 region: CASSPLYEQYF. The CDR3 DNA sequence: TGTGCCAGCTCACCACTGTACGAGCAGTACTTC.

The V and J genes are TRBV19 and TRBJ2-3; perhaps TRBD1 as D (5 bases). V lost 3 bases to trimming and J lost 1 base, with 8 bases between them. Germline V gene lookup returns CDR1 LNHDA and CDR2 SQIVND (reference sequence). CDR3 length equals 14 residues. This CDR3 is CASSILTGTDTQYF. DNA of the CDR3: TGTGCCAGTAGTATCCTGACAGGCACAGATACGCAGTATTTT. The full variable domain, its missing parts supplied by reference TRBV19 and TRBJ2-3, is DGGITQSPKYLFRKEGQNVTLSCEQNLNHDAMYWYRQDPGQGLRLIYYSQIVNDFQKGDIAEGYSVSREKKESFPLTVTSAQKNPTAFYLCASSILTGTDTQYFGPGTRLTVL.

The V call is TRBV5-1, the J call TRBJ2-5; D might be TRBD1 or TRBD2, each matching 5 bases. The CDR3 totals 14 residues. V was trimmed by 2 bases and J by 2 bases, leaving 10 bases between them. Germline loops: CDR1 SGHRS, CDR2 YFSETQ. CDR3 nucleotide sequence: TGCGCCAGCAGCTTTGGGACCGCGCAAGAGACCCAGTACTTC. It is translated as CASSFGTAQETQYF.

The gene calls are TRBV7-2 and TRBJ2-5; D uncertain. Germline assignment: CDR1 SGHTA and CDR2 FQGNSA. The CDR3 has 13 residues. Trimming shortened V by 2 bases and J by 2 bases, and 6 bases separated the two germline ends. This CDR3 is CASSLPQQETQYF. CDR3 DNA: TGTGCCAGCAGCTTACCACAGCAAGAGACCCAGTACTTC.

The chain joins TRBV6-5 to TRBJ2-5, with no clear D. From germline, CDR1 is MNHEY and CDR2 SVGAGI. CDR3 length: 13 residues. The V end lost 4 bases, the J end lost 6 bases, and 12 bases lay between the germline ends. The CDR3 DNA sequence: TGTGCCAGCAGTTCAACTATCGACCAGACCCAGTACTTC. This sequence encodes CASSSTIDQTQYF.

This sequence joins TRBV11-2 and TRBJ2-1; 11 positions agree with TRBD2. The CDR3 has 18 amino acids. Germline loops: CDR1 SGHAT, CDR2 FQNNGV. The V and J ends lost 4 bases and 3 bases, in that order; junction bases with no gene match: 11. CDR3 amino acids: CASSSTGTSGPFYNEQFF. The CDR3, as DNA: TGTGCCAGCAGCTCCACCGGGACTAGCGGACCCTTCTACAATGAGCAGTTCTTC.

The genes are TRBV3-1 (or the pseudogene TRBV3-2) and TRBJ1-1; D remains ambiguous. V dropped 0 bases and J dropped 5 bases, with 13 bases sitting between them. This CDR3 is built from 15 residues. Germline values: CDR1 LGHDT, CDR2 YNNKEL (reference sequence). CDR3 DNA: TGTGCCAGCAGCCAAGATAGGCTTCTGAGTACTGAAGCTTTCTTT. Its protein is CASSQDRLLSTEAFF.

CDR3 in amino acids: CASSPQTGSRHGAQYF. For the CDR3, the DNA is TGTGCCAGCAGTCCGCAGACAGGGAGCAGGCATGGGGCCCAGTACTTC. The gene calls are TRBV28 and TRBJ2-5; 7 bases fit TRBD1. V shed 5 bases, J shed 9 bases, and the junction held 18 bases outside the gene matches. The CDR3 is made up of 16 amino acids. Germline CDR1 and CDR2: MDHEN and SYDVKM.

This clone appeared once. This rearrangement joins TRBV12-5 to TRBJ2-7, with D uncertain. Trimming took off 5 bases at V and 5 bases at J, with 16 bases between the two ends. There are 14 residues in the CDR3. CDR1 is LGHNT, CDR2 FRNRAP, per germline. CDR3: CASGPLVGRDEQYF. The CDR3 DNA follows: TGTGCTAGTGGTCCGTTAGTTGGTCGGGACGAGCAGTACTTC.

The chain is built from TRBV5-1 and TRBJ2-3; TRBD1 agrees at 8 bases. V lost 4 bases and J lost 6; bases outside the gene matches: 7. Per germline, CDR1 SGHRS and CDR2 YFSETQ. This CDR3 is built from 14 residues. The CDR3 coding sequence is TGCGCCAGCAGCGGCGGACAGGGCGGGGATACGCAGTATTTT. Encoded protein: CASSGGQGGDTQYF.

The V and J genes are TRBV19 and TRBJ1-5; 9 bases match TRBD1. The J segment lost 11 bases and the V segment lost 7 bases, leaving 12 bases of the junction unmatched. The CDR3 consists of 14 residues. Germline V CDR1 and CDR2: LNHDA, SQIVND (reference sequence). Here the CDR3 reads CASTRGGTGHAQHF. The CDR3 bases are TGTGCCAGTACCCGGGGGGGGACAGGGCATGCCCAGCATTTT.

This clone was observed once. The chain couples TRBV7-2 to TRBJ2-7, with D unclear. The CDR3 extends over 15 amino acids. The V and J ends lost 6 bases and 3 bases respectively, with 18 bases between them. Germline assignment: CDR1 SGHTA and CDR2 FQGNSA. In DNA, the CDR3 is TGTGCCAGCAGATATGACGGGTCGAATGTCTACGAGCAGTACTTC. Translating it yields CASRYDGSNVYEQYF.